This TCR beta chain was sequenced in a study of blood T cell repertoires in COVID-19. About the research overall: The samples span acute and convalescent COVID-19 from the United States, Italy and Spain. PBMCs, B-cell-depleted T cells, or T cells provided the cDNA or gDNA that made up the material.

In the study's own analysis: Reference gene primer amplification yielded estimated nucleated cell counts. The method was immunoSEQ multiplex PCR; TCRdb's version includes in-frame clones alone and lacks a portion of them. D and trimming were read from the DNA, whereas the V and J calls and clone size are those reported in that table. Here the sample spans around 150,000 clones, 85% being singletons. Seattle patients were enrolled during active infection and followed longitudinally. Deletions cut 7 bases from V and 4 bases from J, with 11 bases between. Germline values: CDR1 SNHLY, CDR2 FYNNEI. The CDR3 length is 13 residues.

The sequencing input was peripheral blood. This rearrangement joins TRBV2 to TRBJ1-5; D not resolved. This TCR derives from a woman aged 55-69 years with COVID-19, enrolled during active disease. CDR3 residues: CASMQELNQPQHF. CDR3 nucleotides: TGTGCCAGCATGCAGGAACTGAATCAGCCCCAGCATTTT.